This TCR beta chain was documented in a study of blood T cell repertoires in COVID-19. Whole-study context: Whether acute or convalescent, the COVID-19 samples came from the United States, Italy and Spain.

TCRdb keeps only in-frame clones here, not all; method: immunoSEQ multiplex PCR. The profile shows approximately 390,000 clones, around 90% of them singletons. The germline V gene encodes CDR1 SGHRS and CDR2 YFSETQ. The CDR3 sequence is 15 residues long. V shed 4 bases and J shed 3 bases, with 16 bases lying between them. The rearrangement links TRBV5-1 to TRBJ1-1; weak D call: TRBD1 (5 bases). This clonotype was obtained from a woman in her thirties or forties with acute COVID-19. Sequences were obtained from PBMCs or T cells enriched from blood (not recorded which). The CDR3 coding sequence is TGCGCCAGCAGCAGATCGGACACAAGGGACACTGAAGCTTTCTTT. It codes for CASSRSDTRDTEAFF. Using reference TRBV5-1 and TRBJ1-1 for the parts outside the CDR3, the full variable domain is KAGVTQTPRYLIKTRGQQVTLSCSPISGHRSVSWYQQTPGQGLQFLFEYFSETQRNKGNFPGRFSGRQFSNSRSEMNVSTLELGDSALYLCASSRSDTRDTEAFFGQGTRLTVV.